The source of this T cell receptor beta chain is a study of CD8 T cells in Susac syndrome. V was trimmed by 3 bases and J by 3 bases, leaving 11 bases between them. The CDR3 consists of 15 residues. The RNA input was about 0.45 to 1 ug, and it was reverse transcribed with random hexamers. Multiplex immunoSEQ PCR targeted 54 Vbeta and 13 Jbeta TCR beta segments. TCRdb re-called the immunoSEQ multiplex PCR reads with MiXCR, one entry per CDR3 protein. The sample shows 200,000 to 250,000 distinct CDR3 sequences, approximately 92% of them seen only once. Material: CD4+ T cells from PBMCs. The chain uses TRBV12-3 or TRBV12-4 and TRBJ2-2, with D maybe TRBD2 (5 bases). The TCR comes from a human donor with multiple sclerosis. CDR3 sequence reads: CASSFGDTDTGELFF. The CDR3 DNA reads as TGTGCCAGCAGTTTCGGGGATACAGACACCGGGGAGCTGTTTTTT.